What follows describes a single T cell receptor (beta chain). The data derive from a study of blood T cell repertoires in COVID-19. Study details: Acute and convalescent COVID-19 samples came from the United States, Italy and Spain. In each case, the material was cDNA or gDNA derived from T cells, B-cell-depleted T cells, or PBMCs.

The CDR3 spans 14 residues. V was trimmed by 5 bases and J by 4 bases, leaving 13 bases between them. CDR1 and CDR2 (germline): SGHRS, YFSETQ. Study processing details: Amplified reference gene primers provided the basis for estimating nucleated cell counts. TCRdb's table, derived via immunoSEQ multiplex PCR, lists solely in-frame clones and lacks some. The V and J calls and clone size are taken from that table; D and trimming were inferred from the DNA. Among 250,000 to 300,000 clones listed, about 88% were seen once. Sequenced: peripheral blood. The clonotype originates from a man in his late teens or twenties with active or convalescent COVID-19. The chain combines TRBV5-1 with TRBJ1-3, with a weak D call TRBD1 (6 bases). The CDR3 loop is CASRQGPAGNTIYF. The CDR3 coding sequence is TGCGCCAGCAGGCAGGGGCCAGCAGGAAACACCATATATTTT.